The clone carrying this T cell receptor beta chain occurred many times. Its antigen is currently unknown. Amplification of the TCR beta CDR3 regions used RNA transcripts (as template). The first round was an RT-PCR with HTBI primers, and the second round was a multiplex PCR. TCRdb fed the multiplex PCR reads into MiXCR, producing one record per CDR3 protein. The table records over 450,000 distinct CDR3 sequences, approximately 15% of them present only once. This entry comes from a study of Graves' ophthalmopathy and Graves' hyperthyroidism. Overall study: Peripheral blood sampling occurred at initial diagnosis, before any treatment. General study points: Both an approximately 69% sensitivity and an approximately 72% specificity characterized the model's predictions of ophthalmopathy progression. Among expanded thyroid clonotypes above 0.001 frequency, most also occurred in blood.

Other autoimmune diseases, uncontrolled infections, pregnancy and lactation each led to patient exclusion. The CDR3 totals 13 residues. V lost 9 bases, J lost 6 bases, and 18 bases lay in between. Material: blood. The receptor's source is a woman aged 25-40 years with Graves' ophthalmopathy. The chain couples TRBV12-3 or TRBV12-4 to TRBJ2-7; tentatively, D is TRBD2 (5 bases). Written as DNA, the CDR3 is TGTGCCAGTAAAGAAGGTCCGGGGTCCGAGCAGTACTTC. Translation: CASKEGPGSEQYF.